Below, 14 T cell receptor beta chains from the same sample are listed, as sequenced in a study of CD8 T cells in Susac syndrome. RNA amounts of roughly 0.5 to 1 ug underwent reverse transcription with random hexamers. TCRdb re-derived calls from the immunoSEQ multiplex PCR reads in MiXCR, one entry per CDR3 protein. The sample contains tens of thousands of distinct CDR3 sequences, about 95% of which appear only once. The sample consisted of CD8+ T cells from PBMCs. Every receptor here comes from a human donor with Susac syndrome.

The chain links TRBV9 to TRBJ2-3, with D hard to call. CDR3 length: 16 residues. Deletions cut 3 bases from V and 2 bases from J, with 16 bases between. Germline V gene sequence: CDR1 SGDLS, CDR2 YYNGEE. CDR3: CASSADLRDFTDTQYF. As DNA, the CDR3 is TGTGCCAGCAGCGCCGACCTTAGGGATTTCACAGATACGCAGTATTTT.

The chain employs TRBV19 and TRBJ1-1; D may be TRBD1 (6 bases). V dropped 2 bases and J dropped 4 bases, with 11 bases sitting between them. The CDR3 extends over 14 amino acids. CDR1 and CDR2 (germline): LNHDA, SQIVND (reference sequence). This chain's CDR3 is CASSISGASTEAFF. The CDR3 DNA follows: TGTGCCAGTAGTATATCAGGGGCGAGCACTGAAGCTTTCTTT.

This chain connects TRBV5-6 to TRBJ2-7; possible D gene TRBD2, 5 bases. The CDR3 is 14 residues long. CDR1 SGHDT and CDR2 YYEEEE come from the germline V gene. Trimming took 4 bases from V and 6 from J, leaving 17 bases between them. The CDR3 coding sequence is TGTGCCAGCAGCGTTAGACGGGAACGCTTCGAGCAGTACTTC. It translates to CASSVRRERFEQYF.

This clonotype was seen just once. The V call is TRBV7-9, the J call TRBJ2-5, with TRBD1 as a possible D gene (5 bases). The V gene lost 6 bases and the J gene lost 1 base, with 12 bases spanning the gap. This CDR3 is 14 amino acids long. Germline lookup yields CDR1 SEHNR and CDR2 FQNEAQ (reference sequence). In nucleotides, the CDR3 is TGTGCCAGCAGGGACGTAGGGGCCCAAGAGACCCAGTACTTC. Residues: CASRDVGAQETQYF.

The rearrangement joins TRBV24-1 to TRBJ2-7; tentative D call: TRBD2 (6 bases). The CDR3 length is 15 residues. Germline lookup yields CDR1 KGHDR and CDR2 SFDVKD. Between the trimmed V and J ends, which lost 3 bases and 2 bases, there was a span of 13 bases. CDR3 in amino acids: CATSDPLTRPYEQYF. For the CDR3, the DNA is TGTGCCACCAGTGATCCACTGACTAGGCCCTACGAGCAGTACTTC.

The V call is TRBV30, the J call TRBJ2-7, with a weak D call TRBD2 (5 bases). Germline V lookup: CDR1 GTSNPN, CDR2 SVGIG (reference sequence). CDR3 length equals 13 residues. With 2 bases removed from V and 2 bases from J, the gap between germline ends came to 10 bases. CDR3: CAWSSGTAYEQYF. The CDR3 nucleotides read TGTGCCTGGAGTAGCGGAACAGCCTACGAGCAGTACTTC.

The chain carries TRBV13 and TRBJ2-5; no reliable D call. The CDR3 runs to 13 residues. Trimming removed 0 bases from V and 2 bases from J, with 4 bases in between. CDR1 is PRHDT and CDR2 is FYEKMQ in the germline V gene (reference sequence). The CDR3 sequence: CASSLGRQETQYF. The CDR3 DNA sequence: TGTGCCAGCAGCTTAGGACGGCAAGAGACCCAGTACTTC.

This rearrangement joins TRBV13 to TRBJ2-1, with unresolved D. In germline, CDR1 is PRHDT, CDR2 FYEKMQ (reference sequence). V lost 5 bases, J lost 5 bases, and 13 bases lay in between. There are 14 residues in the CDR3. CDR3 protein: CASSPLGAHNEQFF. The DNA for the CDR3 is TGTGCCAGCAGCCCCCTGGGCGCCCACAATGAGCAGTTCTTC.

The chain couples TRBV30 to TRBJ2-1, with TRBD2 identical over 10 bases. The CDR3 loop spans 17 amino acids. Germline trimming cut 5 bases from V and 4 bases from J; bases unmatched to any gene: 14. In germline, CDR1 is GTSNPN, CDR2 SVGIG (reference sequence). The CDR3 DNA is TGTGCCTGGGAGCCAGGGGCTAGCGGGAGAGGATACAATGAGCAGTTCTTC. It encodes CAWEPGASGRGYNEQFF.

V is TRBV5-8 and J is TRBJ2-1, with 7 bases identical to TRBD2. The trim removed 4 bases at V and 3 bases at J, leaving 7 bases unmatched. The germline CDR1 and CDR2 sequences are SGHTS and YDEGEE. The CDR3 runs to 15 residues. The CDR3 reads CASSQSGIVYNEQFF. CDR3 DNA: TGTGCCAGCAGCCAGAGCGGGATAGTCTACAATGAGCAGTTCTTC. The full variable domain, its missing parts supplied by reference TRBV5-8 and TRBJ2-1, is EAGVTQSPTHLIKTRGQQATLRCSPISGHTSVYWYQQALGLGLQFLLWYDEGEERNRGNFPPRFSGRQFPNYSSELNVNALELEDSALYLCASSQSGIVYNEQFFGPGTRLTVL.

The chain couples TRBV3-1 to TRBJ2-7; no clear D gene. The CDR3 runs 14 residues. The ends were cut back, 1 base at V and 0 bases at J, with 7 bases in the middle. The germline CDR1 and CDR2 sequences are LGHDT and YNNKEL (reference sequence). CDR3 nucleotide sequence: TGTGCCAGCAGCCAAGGGCACTCCTCCTACGAGCAGTACTTC. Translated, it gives CASSQGHSSYEQYF.

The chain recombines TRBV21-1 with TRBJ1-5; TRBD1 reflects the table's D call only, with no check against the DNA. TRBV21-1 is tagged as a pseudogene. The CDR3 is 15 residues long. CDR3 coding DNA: TGTGCCAGCAGCTTAGGGGGCATGGGGATTCAGCCCCAGCATTTT. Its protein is CASSLGGMGIQPQHF.

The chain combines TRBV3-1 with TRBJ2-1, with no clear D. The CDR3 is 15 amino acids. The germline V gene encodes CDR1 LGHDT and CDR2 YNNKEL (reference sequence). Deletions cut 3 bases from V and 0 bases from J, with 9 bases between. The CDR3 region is CASSQVNSSYNEQFF. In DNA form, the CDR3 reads TGTGCCAGCAGCCAGGTAAACAGCTCCTACAATGAGCAGTTCTTC.

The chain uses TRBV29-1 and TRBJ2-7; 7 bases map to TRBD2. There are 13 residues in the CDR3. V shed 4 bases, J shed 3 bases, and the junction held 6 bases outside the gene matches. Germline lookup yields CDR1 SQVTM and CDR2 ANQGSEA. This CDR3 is CSVGLAEYYEQYF. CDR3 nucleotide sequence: TGCAGCGTTGGGCTAGCGGAGTACTACGAGCAGTACTTC.